This is a list of T cell receptor beta chains from one sample in a study of regulatory T cells in long-lasting Graves disease. Using its own MiXCR run on the multiplex PCR reads, TCRdb lists one record per CDR3 protein. The sample lists approximately 690,000 distinct CDR3 sequences, about 32% occurring once. The sequenced sample was peripheral blood mononuclear cells (PBMCs), obtained when the disease was refractory, from a patient treated with antithyroid drugs. Receptor source: a female donor with Graves disease. The CDR3 runs from the conserved cysteine through the conserved F or W. The D gene is left open where the match is weak. Where a row states a size, it is once, few, many or the class of an expanded clone; other rows omit it.

J gene	clone size	V gene	D gene	CDR3 DNA	CDR3 protein
TRBJ2-3	-	TRBV9	TRBD2	TGTGCCAGCAGCACTAGCGGGAGGGCCCCGGGAGATACGCAGTATTTT	CASSTSGRAPGDTQYF
TRBJ1-1	many	TRBV12-3/TRBV12-4	-	TGTGCCAGCAGTTTCAGGGGTGGCACTGAAGCTTTCTTT	CASSFRGGTEAFF
TRBJ1-6	many	TRBV12-3/TRBV12-4	TRBD1	TGTGCCAGCAGTGAGTCAGGGGGCTCACCCCTCCACTTT	CASSESGGSPLHF
TRBJ2-5	-	TRBV12-3/TRBV12-4	TRBD1	TGTGCCAGCAGTTCGATACAGGGGGAAGAGACCCAGTACTTC	CASSSIQGEETQYF
TRBJ1-1	few	TRBV11-2	-	TGTGCCAGCAGCTTAGTGCCAGGGACCACTGGAGCTTTCTTT	CASSLVPGTTGAFF
TRBJ2-7	-	TRBV11-2	TRBD2	TGTGCCAGCAGCCCCTGGGGGGGGGCCTACGAGCAGTACTTC	CASSPWGGAYEQYF
TRBJ1-2	many	TRBV2	-	TGTGCCAGCAGTGAAGTCAGGGCTGGCTACACCTTC	CASSEVRAGYTF
TRBJ2-3	-	TRBV27	-	TGTGCCAGCAGATTGGGGGTAAGGGATACGCAGTATTTT	CASRLGVRDTQYF
TRBJ1-6	few	TRBV6-5	TRBD1	TGTGCCAGCAGTTACTCGGGACAGCTGACTAATTCACCCCTCCACTTT	CASSYSGQLTNSPLHF
TRBJ1-5	few	TRBV4-1	-	TGCGCCAGCAGCCAAGTGGAGTGGAGCGGGGATCATCAGCCCCAGCATTTT	CASSQVEWSGDHQPQHF
TRBJ1-6	few	TRBV7-3	TRBD1	TGTGCCAGCAGCCCCCGGACAGGGGACTCGAATTCACCCCTCCACTTT	CASSPRTGDSNSPLHF
TRBJ2-7	-	TRBV2	-	TGTGCCAGCAGTGAACGGCTTTCCTACGAGCAGTACTTC	CASSERLSYEQYF
TRBJ2-5	-	TRBV7-3	-	TGTGCCAGCAGCTTAAATAGGGATGGGACCCAGTACTTC	CASSLNRDGTQYF
TRBJ2-5	many	TRBV28	TRBD2	TGTGCCAGCAGTCTGATAGCGGGAGGGCCGGACCAAGAGACCCAGTACTTC	CASSLIAGGPDQETQYF
TRBJ1-2	-	TRBV5-1	-	TGCGCCAGCAGCTTGGCCGGGGGGCTTAACTATGGCTACACCTTC	CASSLAGGLNYGYTF
TRBJ2-4	-	TRBV11-2	-	TGTGCCAGCAGCCATGGGGGAGCCAAAAACATTCAGTACTTC	CASSHGGAKNIQYF
TRBJ1-4	-	TRBV7-6	TRBD1	TGTGCCAGCAGCCCAGCCTGGACAGGGGGTGGAAAACTGTTTTTT	CASSPAWTGGGKLFF
TRBJ1-2	many	TRBV10-3	-	TGTGCCATCAGTGAGAACAGAAACTATGGCTACACCTTC	CAISENRNYGYTF
TRBJ1-2	many	TRBV28	-	TGTGCCAGCAGTTTCGCCACGGGGTTGGGCTACACCTTC	CASSFATGLGYTF
TRBJ1-1	-	TRBV20-1	-	TGCAGTGCAACCGACAGGACGAACACTGAAGCTTTCTTT	CSATDRTNTEAFF
TRBJ2-7	few	TRBV15	TRBD2	TGTGCCACCAGCAGAGATCGGCTAGCGGGAGCCCGGGTCCCATACGAGCAGTACTTC	CATSRDRLAGARVPYEQYF
TRBJ2-2	-	TRBV7-9	TRBD2	TGTGCCAGCAGCTCCGCCGGGACTATCAACACCGGGGAGCTGTTTTTT	CASSSAGTINTGELFF